This TCR beta chain was observed in a study of blood T cell repertoires in COVID-19. This CDR3 spans 18 amino acids. The germline V gene encodes CDR1 SGHVS and CDR2 FQNEAQ. V lost 2 bases to trimming and J lost 0 bases; unmatched junction nucleotides: 4. TCRdb's table, derived via immunoSEQ multiplex PCR, lists solely in-frame clones and lacks some. The sample shows more than 300,000 clones, around nine tenths of them seen only once. V is TRBV7-8 and J is TRBJ2-3; 14 positions match TRBD2. The sample taken for sequencing was PBMCs or T cells enriched from blood (not recorded which). This TCR derives from a woman in her twenties or thirties who had been exposed to COVID-19. DNA of the CDR3: TGTGCCAGCAGCTTACGACTAGCGGGGGGGGTTAGCACAGATACGCAGTATTTT. Its protein product is CASSLRLAGGVSTDTQYF.